This TCR beta chain was sequenced during a study of PD-L1 blockade in urothelial cancer. Turning to the study itself: Timepoints chosen for blood analysis were 3 weeks (second dose) and 6 weeks after treatment start. Reported median T cell count for blood samples was over 110,000.

V lost 9 bases to trimming and J lost 4 bases; unmatched junction nucleotides: 6. The CDR3 runs 14 residues. CDR1 is MNHEY, CDR2 SVGAGI, per germline. Time point defined: peripheral blood 6 weeks after treatment start. Using immunoSEQ multiplex PCR, the repertoire was profiled, and TCRdb retains in-frame clones only, with some absent. Of 35,000 to 45,000 clones listed, more than 75% are singletons. Sequencing used PBMCs, obtained around atezolizumab (anti-PD-L1) treatment. This sequence joins TRBV6-5 and TRBJ2-1, with TRBD2 matching 10 bases. The origin of this receptor is a man aged 40-50 years with urothelial cancer. CDR3 protein: CASQWTSGYNEQFF. Written as DNA, the CDR3 is TGTGCCAGTCAGTGGACTAGCGGTTACAATGAGCAGTTCTTC.